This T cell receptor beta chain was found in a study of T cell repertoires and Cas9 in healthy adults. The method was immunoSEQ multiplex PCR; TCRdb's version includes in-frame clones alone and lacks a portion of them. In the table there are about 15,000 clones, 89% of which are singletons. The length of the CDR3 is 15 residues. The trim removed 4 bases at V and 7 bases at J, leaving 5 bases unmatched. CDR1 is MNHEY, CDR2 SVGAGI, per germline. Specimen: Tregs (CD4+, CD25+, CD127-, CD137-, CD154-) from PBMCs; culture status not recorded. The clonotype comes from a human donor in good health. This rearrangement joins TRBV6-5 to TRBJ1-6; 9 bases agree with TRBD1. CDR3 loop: CASSSLGQGNSPLHF. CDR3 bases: TGTGCCAGCAGTTCCCTCGGACAGGGGAATTCACCCCTCCACTTT.